Below, 12 T cell receptor beta chains from the same sample are listed, as sequenced in a study of T cell changes during pregnancy in multiple sclerosis. Only in-frame clones appear in the TCRdb table, and some are missing; sequencing was by immunoSEQ multiplex PCR. The sample lists about 98,000 clones, 90% to 95% occurring once. The source was peripheral blood, collected after pregnancy. These receptors were obtained from a female donor in good health, enrolled as a control in a pregnancy study.

This chain uses TRBV6-1 with TRBJ1-2; a possible D gene is TRBD1 (6 bases). CDR3 length: 12 amino acids. V dropped 7 bases and J dropped 6 bases, with 12 bases sitting between them. Per the germline V gene, CDR1 is MNHNS and CDR2 is SASEGT. This chain's CDR3 is CASISHRDGYTF. Here the CDR3 DNA reads TGTGCCAGCATATCGCACAGGGATGGCTACACCTTC.

The count of this clone is one. The chain joins TRBV30 to TRBJ1-6, with TRBD1 matching 8 bases. The V and J ends lost 7 bases and 10 bases, in that order; junction bases with no gene match: 12. CDR3 length: 14 residues. Germline CDR1 GTSNPN, CDR2 SVGIG (reference sequence). As DNA, the CDR3 is TGTGCCTACCACACCGGGACAGGCTACTCACCCCTCCACTTT. Protein product: CAYHTGTGYSPLHF. The full variable domain, rest sourced from reference TRBV30 and TRBJ1-6, is SQTIHQWPATLVQPVGSPLSLECTVEGTSNPNLYWYRQAAGRGLQLLFYSVGIGQISSEVPQNLSASRPQDRQFILSSKKLLLSDSGFYLCAYHTGTGYSPLHFGNGTRLTVT.

The chain recombines TRBV7-9 with TRBJ1-2; 9 positions agree with TRBD1. Germline V lookup: CDR1 SEHNR, CDR2 FQNEAQ (reference sequence). The CDR3 is made up of 15 amino acids. Trimming cost V 5 bases and J 7 bases; bases outside gene matches: 11. The CDR3, as DNA: TGTGCCAGCAGCCCAGGGGGACAGGGTATTGTTGGCTACACCTTC. Translating gives CASSPGGQGIVGYTF.

CDR3 coding DNA: TGTGCCAGCTCACCACTTGGGACAGGGAATATTAAGGGGTCCTACGAGCAGTACTTC. This gives the protein CASSPLGTGNIKGSYEQYF. The chain couples TRBV18 to TRBJ2-7; 9 nucleotides agree with TRBD1. The junction had 14 bases not matched to a gene; V was cut back by 1 base and J by 1 base. Per the germline V gene, CDR1 is KGHSH and CDR2 is LQKENI. The CDR3 sequence is 19 residues long.

This chain links TRBV27 with TRBJ2-1; 10 bases match TRBD2. The CDR3 loop spans 16 amino acids. In germline, CDR1 is MNHEY, CDR2 SMNVEV (reference sequence). The V and J ends lost 6 bases and 9 bases, in that order; junction bases with no gene match: 14. CDR3 region: CASSRTSGRPFFEQFF. Here the CDR3 DNA reads TGTGCCAGCAGCCGGACTAGCGGAAGACCCTTCTTTGAGCAGTTCTTC.

V is TRBV28 and J is TRBJ1-4; D might be TRBD1 (6 bases). CDR1 and CDR2 (germline): MDHEN, SYDVKM. The CDR3 consists of 14 residues. Trimming took off 3 bases at V and 8 bases at J, with 13 bases between the two ends. CDR3 DNA: TGTGCCAGCAGTTTCGGGGGGCTGGGGGAAAAACTGTTTTTT. Its protein is CASSFGGLGEKLFF.

This chain uses TRBV28 with TRBJ2-5; D unresolved. The V gene lost 6 bases and the J gene lost 2 bases, with 10 bases spanning the gap. The CDR3 spans 13 residues. Germline CDR1 MDHEN, CDR2 SYDVKM. Written as DNA, the CDR3 is TGTGCCAGCAGCCACTTCCGGCAAGAGACCCAGTACTTC. This translates into CASSHFRQETQYF.

This chain uses TRBV27 with TRBJ1-4; D might be TRBD1 (5 bases). The germline V gene has CDR1 MNHEY and CDR2 SMNVEV (reference sequence). V shed 5 bases and J shed 13 bases, with 14 bases lying between them. CDR3 length: 12 amino acids. CDR3 loop: CASSLPPGGLFF. CDR3 DNA sequence: TGTGCCAGCAGTCTCCCCCCGGGGGGACTGTTTTTT. Variable domain in full (rest from reference TRBV27 and TRBJ1-4): EAQVTQNPRYLITVTGKKLTVTCSQNMNHEYMSWYRQDPGLGLRQIYYSMNVEVTDKGDVPEGYKVSRKEKRNFPLILESPSPNQTSLYFCASSLPPGGLFFGSGTQLSVL.

The V and J genes are TRBV28 and TRBJ2-5; 8 bases line up with TRBD2. The CDR3 loop spans 14 amino acids. CDR1 is MDHEN and CDR2 is SYDVKM in the germline V gene. Trimming cost V 7 bases and J 5 bases; bases outside gene matches: 9. The CDR3 bases are TGTGCCAGCATGGGTGCGGGGGGAGACGAGACCCAGTACTTC. This codes for CASMGAGGDETQYF.

V usage is TRBV7-3 and J usage is TRBJ2-1, with D possibly matching TRBD2 (6 bases). The CDR3 spans 12 residues. V was pared by 5 bases and J by 9 bases, with 11 bases between. The germline gives CDR1 SGHTA, CDR2 FQGTGA. CDR3 residues: CASSGTEGEQFF. Here the CDR3 DNA reads TGTGCCAGCAGCGGGACTGAGGGTGAGCAGTTCTTC.

The chain carries TRBV11-2 and TRBJ2-5, with a weak D call TRBD1 (5 bases). Looked up from germline, CDR1 is SGHAT and CDR2 is FQNNGV. The ends were cut back, 5 bases at V and 1 base at J, with 14 bases in the middle. The CDR3 runs 15 residues. CDR3 bases: TGTGCCAGCAGCCCTACTCGGACAACCCAAGAGACCCAGTACTTC. As protein: CASSPTRTTQETQYF.

The CDR3 reads CASSPSGLGLLYGYTF. The CDR3 nucleotides are TGTGCCAGCAGTCCCTCGGGTTTGGGGCTTCTATATGGCTACACCTTC. The chain uses TRBV28 and TRBJ1-2, with TRBD1 as a possible D gene (5 bases). The CDR3 contains 16 residues. The germline V gene encodes CDR1 MDHEN and CDR2 SYDVKM. Between the trimmed V and J ends, which lost 5 bases and 5 bases, there was a span of 21 bases.